The 9 T cell receptor beta chains reported below all come from one sample, sequenced in a study of T-cell reconstitution after alpha-beta-depleted transplantation in children. Preparation of the TCRbeta library was carried out with unique molecular identifiers. One entry per CDR3 protein results from TCRdb running MiXCR on the PCR reads. The sample carries just under 550,000 distinct CDR3 sequences, roughly 18% recorded once. The sequencing here drew on PBMCs from the stem cell graft donor, taken from the stem cell graft. These receptors all come from a human donor who donated a stem cell graft to a child with acute lymphoblastic leukemia.

This clonotype was seen a handful of times. The rearrangement uses TRBV5-6 and TRBJ2-7, with TRBD2 as a possible D gene (5 bases). Germline V gene data show CDR1 as SGHDT and CDR2 as YYEEEE. The CDR3 covers 15 residues. Trimming cost V 7 bases and J 5 bases, with 22 bases left between them. CDR3 bases: TGTGCCAGCGGGATAAAGGTTGCGGGTGGCGACGAGCAGTACTTC. This codes for CASGIKVAGGDEQYF.

V is TRBV4-1 and J is TRBJ1-1, with 7 bases fitting TRBD1. J gave up 10 bases and V 4 bases, and 9 bases lay outside the gene matches. Germline CDR1 is MGHRA and CDR2 is YSYEKL. The CDR3 is 13 amino acids. The CDR3 spells CASSRPEGAGAFF. CDR3 bases: TGCGCCAGCAGCCGGCCTGAGGGGGCGGGAGCTTTCTTT.

This chain uses TRBV19 with TRBJ1-5; D unclear. Looked up from germline, CDR1 is LNHDA and CDR2 is SQIVND (reference sequence). Trimming took off 5 bases at V and 6 bases at J, with 14 bases between the two ends. The CDR3 covers 14 residues. The DNA of the CDR3 is TGTGCCAGTAGTCTCCCACGCGTAGGTCAGCCCCAGCATTTT. This translates into CASSLPRVGQPQHF.

The chain combines TRBV21-1 with TRBJ1-2. TRBV21-1 is assigned pseudogene status. The CDR3 runs to 14 residues. CDR3 amino acids: CASSRPVFPYGYTF. CDR3 DNA sequence: TGTGCCAGCAGCCGGCCAGTCTTTCCCTATGGCTACACCTTC.

The gene calls are TRBV12-3 or TRBV12-4 and TRBJ1-2; 9 nucleotides align to TRBD1. V trimming: 3 bases; J trimming: 8 bases; junction bases outside the gene matches: 13. This CDR3 contains 16 residues. The CDR3 DNA is TGTGCCAGCAGTTTCGGGGGAACAGGGGGCGAACTCGGCTACACCTTC. It encodes CASSFGGTGGELGYTF.

This clonotype was counted only a few times. CDR3 sequence reads: CASRPGVATGELFF. CDR3 coding DNA: TGTGCCAGCAGGCCCGGGGTTGCCACCGGGGAGCTGTTTTTT. V usage is TRBV7-9 and J usage is TRBJ2-2; possible D gene TRBD2, 5 bases. Trimming removed 6 bases from V and 4 bases from J, with 12 bases in between. The CDR3 has 14 amino acids. In germline, CDR1 is SEHNR, CDR2 FQNEAQ (reference sequence).

Only a few counts were recorded for this clonotype. The rearrangement joins TRBV5-1 to TRBJ2-1; 7 bases map to TRBD2. The V segment lost 3 bases and the J segment 5 bases; nucleotides outside the gene matches: 11. This CDR3 has 16 amino acids. The germline gives CDR1 SGHRS, CDR2 YFSETQ. CDR3 bases: TGCGCCAGCAGCTGGGACGGGGAGGGCTTCAACAATGAGCAGTTCTTC. Its translation: CASSWDGEGFNNEQFF.

CDR3 sequence: CASSLIGGLNTEAFF. CDR3 DNA: TGTGCCAGCAGTTTAATCGGAGGGCTGAACACTGAAGCTTTCTTT. This rearrangement joins TRBV27 to TRBJ1-1; no clear D. The germline CDR1 and CDR2 sequences are MNHEY and SMNVEV (reference sequence). This CDR3 comprises 15 residues. V gave up 2 bases and J gave up 0 bases, with 10 bases separating them.

The chain links TRBV20-1 to TRBJ1-1; D call uncertain. CDR3 length: 12 residues. The ends were cut back, 0 bases at V and 1 base at J, with 3 bases in the middle. Germline V gene data show CDR1 as DFQATT and CDR2 as SNEGSKA (reference sequence). The CDR3 loop is CSAREENTEAFF. The CDR3 nucleotides are TGCAGTGCTAGAGAGGAGAACACTGAAGCTTTCTTT.